Below, 8 T cell receptor beta chains from the same sample are listed, as sequenced in a study of T cell clones after liver transplantation. Clones were sequenced by immunoSEQ multiplex PCR, and TCRdb holds only the in-frame ones, with some missing. The table lists approximately 10,000 clones, 71% of them singletons. Source: CD4+ T cells from blood, taken almost 33 months after liver transplant. The receptors come from a human patient who received a liver transplant. Some T cells may arise from the graft donor.

V is TRBV12-5 and J is TRBJ1-1, with D perhaps TRBD1 (6 bases). CDR3 length equals 16 residues. The germline CDR1 and CDR2 sequences are LGHNT and FRNRAP. V shed 0 bases and J shed 0 bases, with 11 bases lying between them. The CDR3 sequence is CASGLVLWDMNTEAFF. CDR3 DNA sequence: TGTGCTAGTGGTTTGGTACTCTGGGACATGAACACTGAAGCTTTCTTT.

This clone was found once. The V call is TRBV13, the J call TRBJ2-3, with 8 positions matching TRBD2. The CDR3 consists of 16 residues. In germline, CDR1 is PRHDT, CDR2 FYEKMQ (reference sequence). The V gene end was trimmed by 4 bases and the J gene end by 4 bases; junction bases not matched to a gene: 10. CDR3 in amino acids: CASSSQPGGAPDTQYF. The CDR3 coding sequence is TGTGCCAGCAGCTCTCAGCCGGGGGGGGCCCCAGATACGCAGTATTTT.

The chain recombines TRBV6-6 with TRBJ1-5; possible D gene TRBD1, 5 bases. Per the germline V gene, CDR1 is MNHNY and CDR2 is SVGAGI (reference sequence). The V gene lost 4 bases and the J gene lost 2 bases, with 15 bases spanning the gap. The CDR3 covers 16 residues. The CDR3 region is CASSSRAPGGNQPQHF. The CDR3 coding sequence is TGTGCCAGCAGTTCCCGGGCCCCGGGGGGCAATCAGCCCCAGCATTTT.

The rearrangement links TRBV14 to TRBJ2-3; TRBD2 matches at 10 bases. CDR3 size: 15 residues. From germline, CDR1 is SGHDN and CDR2 FVKESK. The V gene end was trimmed by 4 bases and the J gene end by 1 base; junction bases not matched to a gene: 2. CDR3: CASSLGTSGTDTQYF. The CDR3 DNA reads as TGTGCCAGCAGCCTCGGGACTAGCGGCACAGATACGCAGTATTTT.

This clone occurred once. The V call is TRBV5-4, the J call TRBJ1-1; D is uncertain. Germline V gives CDR1 SGHNT, CDR2 YYREEE (reference sequence). The CDR3 loop spans 11 amino acids. V dropped 4 bases and J dropped 1 base, with 2 bases sitting between them. In DNA form, the CDR3 reads TGTGCCAGCAGCCAGAACACTGAAGCTTTCTTT. It specifies CASSQNTEAFF. The full variable domain, rest sourced from reference TRBV5-4 and TRBJ1-1, is ETGVTQSPTHLIKTRGQQVTLRCSSQSGHNTVSWYQQALGQGPQFIFQYYREEENGRGNFPPRFSGLQFPNYSSELNVNALELDDSALYLCASSQNTEAFFGQGTRLTVV.

V is TRBV10-1 and J is TRBJ2-5, with 8 bases lining up with TRBD2. The CDR3 spans 14 residues. J was trimmed by 9 bases and V by 7 bases; bases with no gene match: 13. The germline gives CDR1 WNHNN, CDR2 SYGVQD (reference sequence). The CDR3 DNA is TGCGCCAGCATTAGAGCGGGGGCCCGGTTTGCCCAGTACTTC. Its translation is CASIRAGARFAQYF.

This chain uses TRBV28 with TRBJ2-7, with 7 positions matching TRBD2. The CDR3 is made up of 13 amino acids. The V segment lost 6 bases and the J segment 7 bases; nucleotides outside the gene matches: 9. CDR1 MDHEN and CDR2 SYDVKM come from the germline V gene. The CDR3 DNA reads TGTGCCAGCAGCTGGGGGGGAACGGGAGAGCAGTACTTC. It yields the protein CASSWGGTGEQYF.

This chain connects TRBV7-6 to TRBJ2-5; 16 positions agree with TRBD2. The junction had 8 bases not matched to a gene; V was cut back by 5 bases and J by 5 bases. Germline CDR1 SGHVS, CDR2 FNYEAQ. The CDR3 loop spans 17 amino acids. The CDR3 DNA sequence: TGTGCCAGCAGCCCGGGACTAGCGGGGGGGCCGCCCGAGACCCAGTACTTC. This sequence encodes CASSPGLAGGPPETQYF.